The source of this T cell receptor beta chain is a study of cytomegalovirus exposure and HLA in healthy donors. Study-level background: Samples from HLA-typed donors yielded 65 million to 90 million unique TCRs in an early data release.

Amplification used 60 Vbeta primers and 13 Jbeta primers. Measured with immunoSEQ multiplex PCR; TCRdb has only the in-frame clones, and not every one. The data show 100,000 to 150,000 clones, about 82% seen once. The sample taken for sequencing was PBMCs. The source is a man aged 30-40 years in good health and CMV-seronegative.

The CDR3 DNA reads TGTGCCAGCAGAGCTACGGGACAGCACAATCAGCCCCAGCATTTT. Residues: CASRATGQHNQPQHF. This chain links TRBV28 with TRBJ1-5; the match to TRBD1 covers 7 bases. This CDR3 comprises 15 residues. Germline assignment: CDR1 MDHEN and CDR2 SYDVKM. Unmatched junction bases numbered 8, after V lost 6 bases and J lost 3 bases. The whole variable domain, remainder taken from reference TRBV28 and TRBJ1-5, is DVKVTQSSRYLVKRTGEKVFLECVQDMDHENMFWYRQDPGLGLRLIYFSYDVKMKEKGDIPEGYSVSREKKERFSLILESASTNQTSMYLCASRATGQHNQPQHFGDGTRLSIL.